The entry below gives a single T cell receptor (beta chain) sequence along with its context. This record comes from a study of blood T cell repertoires in COVID-19. Authors' methods: Estimates of nucleated cell counts were drawn from the amplification of reference gene primers. The table came from immunoSEQ multiplex PCR; TCRdb's copy has only in-frame clones and leaves some out. The V and J calls and clone size come from that table; D and trimming were worked out from the DNA. Among 150,000 to 200,000 clones listed, around 80% were seen once. Germline CDR1 and CDR2: MNHEY and SVGEGT. The CDR3 has 11 amino acids. The V end was cut by 0 bases, the J end by 7 bases, with 4 bases between.

This sequence joins TRBV6-2 or TRBV6-3 and TRBJ2-7; D gene uncertain. The receptor's source is an elderly woman with acute or convalescent COVID-19. Sequencing was carried out using peripheral blood. DNA of the CDR3: TGTGCCAGCAGTTACTCTATTGAGCAGTACTTC. Translated, it gives CASSYSIEQYF.